This is a list of T cell receptor beta chains from one sample in a study of CD8 T cells in Susac syndrome. TCRdb re-called the immunoSEQ multiplex PCR reads through MiXCR, storing one row per CDR3 protein. The profile shows 140,000 or so distinct CDR3 sequences, approximately 94% of them singletons. Material: CD4+ T cells from PBMCs. The source of these receptors is a human donor in good health. CDR3s include the opening cysteine and the closing phenylalanine or tryptophan. The D gene is left open where the match is weak. The listing skips clone size in some rows; elsewhere it reads once, few, many or a size class.

V gene	clone size	D gene	J gene	CDR3 DNA	CDR3 protein
TRBV12-3/TRBV12-4	NA	TRBD2	TRBJ2-7	TGTGCCAGCAGTCCCCTTGGTTGGTGGCTAGCGGGAGCCGAGCAGTACTTC	CASSPLGWWLAGAEQYF
TRBV19	NA	NA	TRBJ2-6	TGTGCCAGTAGTATAGATCAATTGGGGGCTGGGGCCAACGTCCTGACTTTC	CASSIDQLGAGANVLTF
TRBV3-1	NA	TRBD1	TRBJ1-1	TGTGCCAGCAGCCAAGCCGAAGACAGGGGTAGGACTGAAGCTTTCTTT	CASSQAEDRGRTEAFF
TRBV7-9	NA	NA	TRBJ1-3	TGTGCCAGCATCCCGACAGGCCTCTCTGGAAACACCATATATTTT	CASIPTGLSGNTIYF
TRBV6-6	NA	TRBD1	TRBJ1-2	TGTGCCAGCAGCCCCCAGGGGGCGCCTGGCTACACCTTC	CASSPQGAPGYTF
TRBV5-1	NA	NA	TRBJ1-2	TGCGCCAGCAGCGCTACCGGGACATCGTATGGCTACACCTTC	CASSATGTSYGYTF
TRBV30	once	TRBD1	TRBJ2-5	TGTGCCTGGAGGACCGCGGGACAGGTAGAGACCCAGTACTTC	CAWRTAGQVETQYF
TRBV10-3	NA	NA	TRBJ2-2	TGTGCCATCAGTGAGGGTATATCCGGGGAGCTGTTTTTT	CAISEGISGELFF
TRBV11-1	NA	TRBD1	TRBJ2-1	TGTGCCGTGAGGGGGCGAGGGGGACAAGATGAGCAGTTCTTC	CAVRGRGGQDEQFF
TRBV25-1	once	NA	TRBJ2-7	TGTGCCAGCAGTGATCAGGAGCACTACGAGCAGTACTTC	CASSDQEHYEQYF
TRBV29-1	NA	TRBD1	TRBJ2-7	TGCAGCGTTGTTGGACAGGGGGCTTACGAGCAGTACTTC	CSVVGQGAYEQYF
TRBV7-9	NA	NA	TRBJ1-1	TGTGCCAGCAGCTTGCCCCTTCAAGGGACTGAAGCTTTCTTT	CASSLPLQGTEAFF
TRBV7-9	NA	NA	TRBJ1-2	TGTGCCAGCAGCTTAGATGCAGGGGCCAACTATGGCTACACCTTC	CASSLDAGANYGYTF
TRBV12-3/TRBV12-4	NA	NA	TRBJ1-2	TGTGCCAGCAGTCGGGCAGGGACTAACTATGGCTACACCTTC	CASSRAGTNYGYTF
TRBV30	NA	NA	TRBJ1-2	TGTGCCTGGAGCCCCGGACAGCACTATGGCTACACCTTC	CAWSPGQHYGYTF
TRBV9	once	TRBD1	TRBJ1-2	TGTGCCAGCAGCGTAGGGTTAGGGCAGGGGGCATACTATGGCTACACCTTC	CASSVGLGQGAYYGYTF
TRBV19	NA	TRBD1	TRBJ1-1	TGTGCCAGTAGTTTAGGGACAGTCCTTGGATTCGAAGCTTTCTTT	CASSLGTVLGFEAFF
TRBV11-2	NA	NA	TRBJ2-3	TGTGCCAGCAGCTTAGATGGCGAAAGGCCTTGGGATACGCAGTATTTT	CASSLDGERPWDTQYF
TRBV3-1	NA	TRBD1	TRBJ2-7	TGTGCCAGCAGCCGCTCGGACGACCCGGGGACAGGATACGAGCAGTACTTC	CASSRSDDPGTGYEQYF
TRBV18	NA	TRBD1	TRBJ2-1	TGTGCCAGCTCACGACGGACAGGGGACAATGAGCAGTTCTTC	CASSRRTGDNEQFF
TRBV20-1	NA	TRBD1	TRBJ2-2	TGCAGTGCCGACAGGACAGGGTACGACGGGGAGCTGTTTTTT	CSADRTGYDGELFF
TRBV30	NA	TRBD2	TRBJ2-6	TGTGCCCATACCCGACGGGGGGGGCTCGGGGCCAACGTCCTGACTTTC	CAHTRRGGLGANVLTF
TRBV7-2	NA	NA	TRBJ2-3	TGTGCCAGCAGCTCCCCCCGGAGCTCAGATACGCAGTATTTT	CASSSPRSSDTQYF
TRBV12-3/TRBV12-4	NA	NA	TRBJ2-7	TGTGCCAGCAGTTTAGGGACAAACTACGAGCAGTACTTC	CASSLGTNYEQYF
TRBV7-3	NA	NA	TRBJ2-3	TGTGCCAGCAGCTTAACGTTTCGGGGGAAGGGAGATACGCAGTATTTT	CASSLTFRGKGDTQYF
TRBV6-1	NA	NA	TRBJ2-3	TGTGCCAGCAGTGGACAAGGAATGGGTACAGATACGCAGTATTTT	CASSGQGMGTDTQYF
TRBV7-3	NA	NA	TRBJ2-6	TGTGCCAGCAGCAGAACGGGGGCTGGGGCCAACGTCCTGACTTTC	CASSRTGAGANVLTF